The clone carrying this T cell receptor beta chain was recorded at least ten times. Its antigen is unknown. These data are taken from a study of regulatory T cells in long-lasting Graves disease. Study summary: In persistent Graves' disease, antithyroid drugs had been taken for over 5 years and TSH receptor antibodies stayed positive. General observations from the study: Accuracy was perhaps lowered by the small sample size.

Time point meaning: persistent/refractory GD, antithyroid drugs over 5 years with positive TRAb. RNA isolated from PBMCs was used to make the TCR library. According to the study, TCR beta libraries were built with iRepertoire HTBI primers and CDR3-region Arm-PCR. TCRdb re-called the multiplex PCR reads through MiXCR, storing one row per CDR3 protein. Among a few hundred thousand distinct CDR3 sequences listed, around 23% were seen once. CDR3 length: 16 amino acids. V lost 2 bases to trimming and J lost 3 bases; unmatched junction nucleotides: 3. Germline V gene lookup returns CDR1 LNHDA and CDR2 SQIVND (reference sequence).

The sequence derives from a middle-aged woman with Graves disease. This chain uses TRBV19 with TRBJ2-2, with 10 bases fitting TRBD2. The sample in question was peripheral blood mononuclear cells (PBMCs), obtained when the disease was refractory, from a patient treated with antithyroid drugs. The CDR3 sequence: CASSISLAGDTGELFF. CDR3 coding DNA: TGTGCCAGTAGTATAAGCCTAGCGGGAGACACCGGGGAGCTGTTTTTT.